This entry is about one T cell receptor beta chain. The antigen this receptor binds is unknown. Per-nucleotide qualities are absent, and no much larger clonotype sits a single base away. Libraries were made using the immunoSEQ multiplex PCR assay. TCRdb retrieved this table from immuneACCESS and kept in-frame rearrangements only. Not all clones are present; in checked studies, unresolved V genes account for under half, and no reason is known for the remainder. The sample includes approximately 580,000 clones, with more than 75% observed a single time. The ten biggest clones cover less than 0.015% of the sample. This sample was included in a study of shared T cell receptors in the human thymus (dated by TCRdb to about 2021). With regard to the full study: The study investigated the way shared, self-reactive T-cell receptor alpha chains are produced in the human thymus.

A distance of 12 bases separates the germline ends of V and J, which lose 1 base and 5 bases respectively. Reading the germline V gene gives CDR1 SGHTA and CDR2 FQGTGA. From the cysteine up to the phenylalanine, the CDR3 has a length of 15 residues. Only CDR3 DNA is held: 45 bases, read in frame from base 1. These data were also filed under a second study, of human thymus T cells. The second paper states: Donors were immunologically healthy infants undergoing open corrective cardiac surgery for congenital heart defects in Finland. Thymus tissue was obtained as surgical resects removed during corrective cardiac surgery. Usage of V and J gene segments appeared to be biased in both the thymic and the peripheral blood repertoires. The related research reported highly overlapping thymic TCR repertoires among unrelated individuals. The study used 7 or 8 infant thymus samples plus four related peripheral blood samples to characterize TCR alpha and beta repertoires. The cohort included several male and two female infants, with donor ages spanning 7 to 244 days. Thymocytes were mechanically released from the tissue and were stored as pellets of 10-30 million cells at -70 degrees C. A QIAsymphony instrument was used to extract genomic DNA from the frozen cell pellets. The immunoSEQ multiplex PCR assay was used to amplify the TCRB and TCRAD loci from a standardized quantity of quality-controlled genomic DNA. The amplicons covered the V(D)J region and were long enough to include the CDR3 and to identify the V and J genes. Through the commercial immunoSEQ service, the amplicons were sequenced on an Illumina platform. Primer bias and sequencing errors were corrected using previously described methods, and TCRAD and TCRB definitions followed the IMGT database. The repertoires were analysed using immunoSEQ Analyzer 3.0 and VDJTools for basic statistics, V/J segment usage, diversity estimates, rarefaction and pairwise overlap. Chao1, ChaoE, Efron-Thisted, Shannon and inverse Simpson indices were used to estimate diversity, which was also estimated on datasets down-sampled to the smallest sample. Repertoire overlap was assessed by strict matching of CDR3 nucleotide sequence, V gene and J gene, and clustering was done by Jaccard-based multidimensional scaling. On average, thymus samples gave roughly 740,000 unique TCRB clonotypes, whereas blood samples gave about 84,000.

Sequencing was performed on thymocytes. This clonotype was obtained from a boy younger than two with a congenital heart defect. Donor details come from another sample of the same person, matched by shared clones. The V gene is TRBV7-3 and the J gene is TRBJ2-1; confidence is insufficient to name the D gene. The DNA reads TGTGCCAGCAGCTTAAGCCCCGCAACTCACAATGAGCAGTTCTTC. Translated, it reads CASSLSPATHNEQFF.